The 28 T cell receptor beta chains below all came from one sample that was sequenced in a study of cytomegalovirus exposure and HLA in healthy donors (dated by TCRdb to about 2017). Preparation of the library involved the immunoSEQ multiplex PCR assay. The multiplex PCR relied on a mix of 60 forward primers for TCR Vbeta segments and 13 reverse primers for TCR Jbeta segments. Not all clones reach the TCRdb copy of this immuneACCESS table, which keeps in-frame sequences only. Checked studies attribute under half of the gap to unresolved V genes and leave the rest unexplained. The sample data list some 190,000 clones, and under 80% of these were observed just once. The ten largest clones take up about 2.5% of the sample. The source material was PBMCs. The receptor source for this set is a woman in her 30s in good health and CMV-seropositive.

The rearrangement uses TRBV6-1 and TRBJ2-7; weak D call: TRBD1 (5 bases). CDR1 and CDR2 from the germline V gene are MNHNS and SASEGT. The CDR3 loop spans 12 amino acids. V dropped 6 bases and J dropped 5 bases, with 11 bases sitting between them. The chain's CDR3 is CASRSGWNEQYF. For the CDR3, the DNA is TGTGCCAGCAGGTCAGGGTGGAACGAGCAGTACTTC.

The J gene is TRBJ2-7, the V gene TRBV5-1; TRBD1 matches 7 bases. Trimming took 6 bases from V and 2 from J; bases not matched to a gene: 8. The V gene's germline CDR1 is SGHRS and CDR2 YFSETQ. The CDR3 has 14 residues. CDR3 sequence reads: CASNGTVGTYEQYF. The DNA of the CDR3 is TGCGCCAGCAACGGGACAGTGGGAACCTACGAGCAGTACTTC.

The rearrangement joins TRBV19 to TRBJ1-6, with TRBD1 as a possible D gene (5 bases). The CDR3 runs 15 residues. The V end was cut by 7 bases, the J end by 4 bases, with 14 bases between. CDR1 LNHDA and CDR2 SQIVND come from the germline V gene (reference sequence). The CDR3 coding sequence is TGTGCCAGTACGGAGGGGTTGGGGTATAATTCACCCCTCCACTTT. This encodes CASTEGLGYNSPLHF.

V and J are TRBV2 and TRBJ1-5, with a tentative D call TRBD1 (5 bases). Trimming cost V 5 bases and J 4 bases, with 18 bases left between them. Germline assignment: CDR1 SNHLY and CDR2 FYNNEI. CDR3 length: 16 amino acids. CDR3 region: CASSPGLRSRNQPQHF. CDR3 sequence (DNA): TGTGCCAGCAGTCCGGGACTGAGGTCTAGGAATCAGCCCCAGCATTTT.

The chain recombines TRBV5-8 with TRBJ1-5; D unclear. Germline-derived CDR1 and CDR2 are SGHTS and YDEGEE. There are 15 residues in the CDR3. Trimming cost V 4 bases and J 2 bases, with 13 bases left between them. The CDR3 sequence is CASSGQVRGNQPQHF. DNA of the CDR3: TGTGCCAGCAGCGGTCAGGTGCGGGGCAATCAGCCCCAGCATTTT.

Only a few counts were recorded for this clone. The J gene is TRBJ1-5, the V gene TRBV28, with D perhaps matching TRBD1 (5 bases). The CDR3 loop spans 14 amino acids. Germline V gene data show CDR1 as MDHEN and CDR2 as SYDVKM. Trimming left V 7 bases short and J 2 bases short, with 12 bases between. DNA for the CDR3: TGTGCCAGCAACTCAGGGTGGGGCAATCAGCCCCAGCATTTT. It yields the protein CASNSGWGNQPQHF.

CDR3 coding DNA: TGTGCCACGCGGGACTTCAACACCGGGGAGCTGTTTTTT. Translation: CATRDFNTGELFF. The chain is built from TRBV15 and TRBJ2-2, with D maybe TRBD2 (6 bases). Deletions cut 9 bases from V and 2 bases from J, with 10 bases between. The CDR3 runs to 13 residues. The germline gives CDR1 LNHNV, CDR2 YYDKDF (reference sequence). The whole variable domain, remainder taken from reference TRBV15 and TRBJ2-2, is DAMVIQNPRYQVTQFGKPVTLSCSQTLNHNVMYWYQQKSSQAPKLLFHYYDKDFNNEADTPDNFQSRRPNTSFCFLDIRSPGLGDTAMYLCATRDFNTGELFFGEGSRLTVL.

The V gene is TRBV25-1, the J gene TRBJ1-1; 7 positions agree with TRBD1. J lost 8 bases, V lost 3 bases, and 12 bases had no gene match. The CDR3 totals 15 residues. Germline CDR1 and CDR2: MGHDK and SYGVNS. The chain's CDR3 is CASSETGIDEGEAFF. DNA for the CDR3: TGTGCCAGCAGTGAGACAGGGATCGACGAAGGGGAAGCTTTCTTT. Variable domain in full (rest from reference TRBV25-1 and TRBJ1-1): EADIYQTPRYLVIGTGKKITLECSQTMGHDKMYWYQQDPGMELHLIHYSYGVNSTEKGDLSSESTVSRIRTEHFPLTLESARPSHTSQYLCASSETGIDEGEAFFGQGTRLTVV.

The rearrangement links TRBV11-3 to TRBJ2-5; weak D call: TRBD2 (5 bases). This CDR3 spans 18 amino acids. The V end lost 3 bases, the J end lost 4 bases, and 24 bases lay between the germline ends. CDR1 SGHNT and CDR2 YENEEA come from the germline V gene. The CDR3 bases are TGTGCCAGCAGCTTTAGGTGGGGTTCGGGGAGTTTCGGAGAGACCCAGTACTTC. Its translation is CASSFRWGSGSFGETQYF.

The chain carries TRBV7-9 and TRBJ1-6; the D gene is possibly TRBD1 (6 bases). The V end lost 1 base, the J end lost 9 bases, and 13 bases lay between the germline ends. CDR3 length: 15 amino acids. Germline CDR1 is SEHNR and CDR2 is FQNEAQ (reference sequence). DNA of the CDR3: TGTGCCAGCAGCTTAGTTGCAGGGGATCGTTCACCCCTCCACTTT. Translated: CASSLVAGDRSPLHF.

The chain recombines TRBV7-6 with TRBJ2-3; TRBD1 might be the D (6 bases). V lost 3 bases to trimming and J lost 0 bases, with 7 bases between them. The CDR3 is made up of 14 amino acids. Germline V gives CDR1 SGHVS, CDR2 FNYEAQ. In DNA form, the CDR3 reads TGTGCCAGCAGCTTGAGGGGGAGCACAGATACGCAGTATTTT. This encodes CASSLRGSTDTQYF.

The chain uses TRBV19 and TRBJ1-5; D is unresolved. Per germline, CDR1 LNHDA and CDR2 SQIVND (reference sequence). CDR3 length: 14 residues. V dropped 5 bases and J dropped 4 bases, with 12 bases sitting between them. The CDR3 sequence is CASSGPIVNQPQHF. CDR3 sequence (DNA): TGTGCCAGTAGTGGCCCCATCGTAAATCAGCCCCAGCATTTT.

This clone was seen only once. The chain uses TRBV7-2 and TRBJ2-5; D perhaps matches TRBD2 (5 bases). CDR1 SGHTA and CDR2 FQGNSA come from the germline V gene. This CDR3 has 14 amino acids. V gave up 10 bases and J gave up 2 bases, with 17 bases separating them. The CDR3 is CATSGNSAQETQYF. The CDR3 DNA follows: TGTGCCACCTCCGGGAACTCGGCGCAAGAGACCCAGTACTTC.

This rearrangement joins TRBV6-5 to TRBJ1-1; D may be TRBD1 (6 bases). Trimming left V 6 bases short and J 2 bases short, with 16 bases between. CDR1 is MNHEY and CDR2 is SVGAGI in the germline V gene. The CDR3 has 15 amino acids. In DNA, the CDR3 is TGTGCCAGCAGCGGCCAGCGGGGGGCTAACACTGAAGCTTTCTTT. Translation gives CASSGQRGANTEAFF.

The V gene is TRBV25-1, the J gene TRBJ2-1; 12 bases fit TRBD2. The V segment lost 2 bases and the J segment 7 bases; nucleotides outside the gene matches: 9. CDR1 and CDR2 from the germline V gene are MGHDK and SYGVNS. The CDR3 consists of 17 residues. This CDR3 is CASSEGASGGAWNEQFF. For the CDR3, the DNA is TGTGCCAGCAGTGAAGGGGCTAGCGGGGGGGCTTGGAATGAGCAGTTCTTC.

This clone has at least ten counts. The chain employs TRBV6-4 and TRBJ2-2; weak D call: TRBD2 (6 bases). Germline loops: CDR1 MRHNA, CDR2 SNTAGT. The CDR3 sequence is 15 residues long. V shed 4 bases and J shed 6 bases, with 15 bases lying between them. The CDR3 loop reads CASSVVAEGSGELFF. For the CDR3, the DNA is TGTGCCAGCAGTGTTGTAGCGGAGGGCTCCGGGGAGCTGTTTTTT.

The chain employs TRBV11-2 and TRBJ2-5; no clear D. Germline CDR1 SGHAT, CDR2 FQNNGV. The V end lost 0 bases, the J end lost 5 bases, and 7 bases lay between the germline ends. This CDR3 region has 13 residues. In DNA, the CDR3 is TGTGCCAGCAGCTTAGAGCATCGGGAGACCCAGTACTTC. It yields the protein CASSLEHRETQYF.

This rearrangement joins TRBV4-3 to TRBJ2-1; tentatively, D is TRBD1 (5 bases). The V gene lost 0 bases and the J gene lost 10 bases, with 16 bases spanning the gap. CDR1 is LGHNA and CDR2 is YSLEER in the germline V gene. This CDR3 region has 15 residues. The CDR3 region has the DNA TGCGCCAGCAGCCAAGATGCACCGTCAGGGAAAGAGCAGTTCTTC. This codes for CASSQDAPSGKEQFF.

V gene TRBV7-9 combines with J gene TRBJ1-1; no firm D call. Germline V gene sequence: CDR1 SEHNR, CDR2 FQNEAQ (reference sequence). The CDR3 is 12 residues long. With 5 bases removed from V and 4 bases from J, the gap between germline ends came to 8 bases. The CDR3 nucleotides read TGTGCCAGCAGCCATCAGCGCACTGAAGCTTTCTTT. Its translation is CASSHQRTEAFF. The full variable domain, in which reference TRBV7-9 and TRBJ1-1 provide the parts outside the CDR3, is DTGVSQNPRHKITKRGQNVTFRCDPISEHNRLYWYRQTLGQGPEFLTYFQNEAQLEKSRLLSDRFSAERPKGSFSTLEIQRTEQGDSAMYLCASSHQRTEAFFGQGTRLTVV.

This clone was observed a few times. The CDR3 nucleotides are TGTGCCAGCAGCTTCCCGGGGGGAAATAGCGGGGGGGCCTACAATGAGCAGTTCTTC. Translation: CASSFPGGNSGGAYNEQFF. The rearrangement joins TRBV7-6 to TRBJ2-1, with TRBD2 matching over 11 bases. Per the germline V gene, CDR1 is SGHVS and CDR2 is FNYEAQ. The CDR3 sequence is 19 residues long. V lost 3 bases, J lost 2 bases, and 12 bases stayed unmatched.

V gene TRBV11-3 combines with J gene TRBJ2-1; weak D call: TRBD2 (5 bases). The germline V gene encodes CDR1 SGHNT and CDR2 YENEEA. The CDR3 is 14 amino acids. Trimming removed 9 bases from V and 4 bases from J, with 16 bases in between. The CDR3 protein is CASSSRTDYNEQFF. CDR3 in DNA: TGTGCCAGTTCTAGCAGGACGGATTACAATGAGCAGTTCTTC.

The chain employs TRBV27 and TRBJ2-7, with 8 bases that match TRBD2. The CDR3 is 12 residues long. The V segment lost 8 bases and the J segment 10 bases; nucleotides outside the gene matches: 10. The V gene's germline CDR1 is MNHEY and CDR2 SMNVEV (reference sequence). CDR3 loop: CASSRGAGPQYF. CDR3 nucleotide sequence: TGTGCCAGCTCGCGGGGGGCAGGGCCACAGTACTTC.

V is TRBV5-5 and J is TRBJ1-4; weak D call: TRBD1 (5 bases). This CDR3 is 17 amino acids long. Germline V gene lookup returns CDR1 SGHKS and CDR2 YYEKEE (reference sequence). V was clipped by 4 bases and J by 1 base, with 17 bases between them. CDR3 loop: CASSPGTAPRTNEKLFF. In nucleotides, the CDR3 is TGTGCCAGCAGCCCCGGGACTGCCCCTAGAACTAATGAAAAACTGTTTTTT.

This clone was detected once. The rearrangement links TRBV9 to TRBJ2-1; 12 nucleotides line up with TRBD2. Germline loops: CDR1 SGDLS, CDR2 YYNGEE. The CDR3 has 17 amino acids. The J segment lost 3 bases and the V segment lost 0 bases, leaving 4 bases of the junction unmatched. CDR3 sequence (DNA): TGTGCCAGCAGCGTAGCTAGCGGGGGGGGAAACTACAATGAGCAGTTCTTC. Amino acid sequence: CASSVASGGGNYNEQFF.

V and J are TRBV15 and TRBJ2-1; 10 positions match TRBD2. Germline CDR1 and CDR2: LNHNV and YYDKDF (reference sequence). Trimming removed 4 bases from V and 3 bases from J; junction bases left unmatched: 6. This CDR3 comprises 16 residues. The DNA for the CDR3 is TGTGCCACCAGCATAGGACTAGCGGACCTCTACAATGAGCAGTTCTTC. It translates to CATSIGLADLYNEQFF.

The chain couples TRBV27 to TRBJ2-7; D not resolved. The V end lost 6 bases, the J end lost 3 bases, and 9 bases lay between the germline ends. CDR3 length: 12 amino acids. CDR1 MNHEY and CDR2 SMNVEV come from the germline V gene (reference sequence). CDR3 sequence reads: CASRAPDYEQYF. The CDR3 DNA is TGTGCCAGCAGGGCCCCCGACTACGAGCAGTACTTC.

The sample holds one count of this clone. J is TRBJ1-1 and V is TRBV30; TRBD1 agrees at 9 bases. After removal of 7 bases from V and 5 bases from J, the junction contained 5 bases not matched to a gene. This CDR3 is 12 amino acids long. CDR1 and CDR2 (germline): GTSNPN, SVGIG (reference sequence). CDR3 in amino acids: CASTGGTTEAFF. The CDR3 DNA follows: TGTGCCTCAACAGGGGGCACAACTGAAGCTTTCTTT.

The chain combines TRBV7-3 with TRBJ1-5, with TRBD1 identical over 9 bases. The CDR3 is 15 amino acids. The germline CDR1 and CDR2 sequences are SGHTA and FQGTGA. The J segment lost 3 bases and the V segment lost 4 bases, leaving 4 bases of the junction unmatched. The CDR3 DNA sequence: TGTGCCAGCAGCTCAGGGACAGGGCCCAATCAGCCCCAGCATTTT. Translation: CASSSGTGPNQPQHF.